The 19 T cell receptor beta chains reported below all come from one sample, sequenced in a study of naive and memory T cell subsets. Two oligonucleotides, mixed equimolar, formed the beta constant-region primer covering TRBC1 and TRBC2. Via MiXCR, TCRdb re-called the UMI-ligation and nested PCR reads, giving one row per CDR3 protein. Counted here are roughly 98,000 distinct CDR3 sequences, 7% to 8% occurring once; the ten biggest clones make up roughly 1.5%. Sample: central memory CD4+ T cells from blood. These receptors were collected from a human donor in good health.

Ten or more counts support this clonotype. The V gene is TRBV7-9, the J gene TRBJ1-1; D call uncertain. Germline assignment: CDR1 SEHNR and CDR2 FQNEAQ (reference sequence). The CDR3 sequence is 14 residues long. The V end was cut by 2 bases, the J end by 6 bases, with 13 bases between. CDR3 DNA: TGTGCCAGCAGCTTAAAAGCGGCAGGCCCTGAAGCTTTCTTT. Protein product: CASSLKAAGPEAFF.

This clonotype was recorded a few times. V and J are TRBV6-6 and TRBJ2-7; no clear D gene. The CDR3 has 12 residues. Germline CDR1 and CDR2: MNHNY and SVGAGI (reference sequence). Trimming removed 6 bases at V and 11 bases at J, with 17 bases between. CDR3 coding DNA: TGTGCCAGCAGCCCAGCCGGCGCCGGCAAGTACTTC. Protein product: CASSPAGAGKYF.

This clonotype was seen many times. The chain links TRBV7-2 to TRBJ2-5, with 10 bases that match TRBD2. The CDR3 spans 16 residues. J lost 4 bases, V lost 4 bases, and 9 bases had no gene match. CDR1 and CDR2 (germline): SGHTA, FQGNSA. The chain's CDR3 is CASSSERGGRGETQYF. CDR3 bases: TGTGCCAGCAGCTCAGAGCGGGGGGGCCGGGGAGAGACCCAGTACTTC.

This sequence joins TRBV12-3 or TRBV12-4 and TRBJ2-2, with D possibly called TRBD1 or TRBD2 (5 bases each). Deletions cut 6 bases from V and 2 bases from J, with 16 bases between. The CDR3 is 16 residues long. The CDR3 loop reads CASRPSGRTNTGELFF. CDR3 DNA sequence: TGTGCCAGCAGGCCCTCGGGACGGACTAACACCGGGGAGCTGTTTTTT.

In its sample, this clonotype was seen many times. The rearrangement links TRBV4-1 to TRBJ2-1; the match to TRBD2 covers 9 bases. V was pared by 0 bases and J by 8 bases, with 8 bases of the junction left unmatched. Per germline, CDR1 MGHRA and CDR2 YSYEKL. The CDR3 spans 16 residues. CDR3 bases: TGCGCCAGCAGCCAAGATGGCGGGGGGGCCTGGGATGAGCAGTTCTTC. This translates into CASSQDGGGAWDEQFF.

This clonotype showed up many times. A junction end diverges from the germline sequence, so it may reflect a read error. This chain joins TRBV3-1 and TRBJ1-6; D unclear. Germline CDR1 LGHDT, CDR2 YNNKEL (reference sequence). This CDR3 comprises 12 residues. The CDR3 loop reads CASSQDSSHLHF. The CDR3 DNA follows: TGTGCCAGCAGCCAAGATAGTTCACACCTCCACTTT.

This chain links TRBV27 with TRBJ2-4; unclear D gene. The CDR3 sequence is 15 residues long. The germline V gene has CDR1 MNHEY and CDR2 SMNVEV (reference sequence). Trimming took 6 bases from V and 1 from J, leaving 13 bases between them. The CDR3 DNA is TGTGCCAGCAGCCGGGTTTCCGGGGCCAAAAACATTCAGTACTTC. Amino acids: CASSRVSGAKNIQYF.

The rearrangement joins TRBV25-1 to TRBJ1-5; no clear D. Trimming stripped 5 bases from V and 4 bases from J, with 9 bases between. The CDR3 has 13 amino acids. Germline V CDR1 and CDR2: MGHDK, SYGVNS. In DNA form, the CDR3 reads TGTGCCAGCAGTCCGCAGTTGAATCAGCCCCAGCATTTT. As protein: CASSPQLNQPQHF.

This clonotype appeared many times. The chain joins TRBV2 to TRBJ1-5; TRBD1 matches at 12 bases. Per germline, CDR1 SNHLY and CDR2 FYNNEI. The V gene end was trimmed by 6 bases and the J gene end by 6 bases; junction bases not matched to a gene: 6. The length of the CDR3 is 15 residues. The chain's CDR3 is CASRGTGGHGQPQHF. The CDR3 DNA follows: TGTGCCAGCAGGGGGACAGGGGGCCACGGTCAGCCCCAGCATTTT. The full variable domain, rest sourced from reference TRBV2 and TRBJ1-5, is EPEVTQTPSHQVTQMGQEVILRCVPISNHLYFYWYRQILGQKVEFLVSFYNNEISEKSEIFDDQFSVERPDGSNFTLKIRSTKLEDSAMYFCASRGTGGHGQPQHFGDGTRLSIL.

This clonotype was counted ten times or more. J is TRBJ2-4 and V is TRBV5-6, with TRBD1 identical over 7 bases. This CDR3 spans 12 amino acids. CDR1 is SGHDT, CDR2 YYEEEE, per germline. V lost 6 bases and J lost 9; bases outside the gene matches: 6. The CDR3 reads CASNRGLGIQYF. The CDR3 DNA reads TGTGCCAGCAACAGGGGTCTGGGCATTCAGTACTTC.

In its sample, this clonotype was seen many times. The V call is TRBV7-2, the J call TRBJ2-2; TRBD2 aligns across 8 bases. Per the germline V gene, CDR1 is SGHTA and CDR2 is FQGNSA. The CDR3 is 16 amino acids. The junction had 6 bases not matched to a gene; V was cut back by 1 base and J by 5 bases. The CDR3 sequence is CASSLGLSGATGELFF. The CDR3 DNA is TGTGCCAGCAGCTTAGGGCTTAGCGGGGCAACCGGGGAGCTGTTTTTT.

Only a few counts were recorded for this clonotype. The chain carries TRBV14 and TRBJ2-7, with D uncertain. The CDR3 extends over 13 amino acids. The V end was cut by 4 bases, the J end by 6 bases, with 13 bases between. CDR1 is SGHDN and CDR2 is FVKESK in the germline V gene. The CDR3 reads CASSPPEPSEQYF. CDR3 DNA: TGTGCCAGCAGCCCCCCCGAGCCTAGCGAGCAGTACTTC.

This clonotype was recorded a few times. The chain combines TRBV19 with TRBJ1-3, with a weak D call TRBD1 (6 bases). Looked up from germline, CDR1 is LNHDA and CDR2 is SQIVND (reference sequence). This CDR3 contains 14 residues. The V end was cut by 7 bases, the J end by 0 bases, with 10 bases between. The CDR3 coding sequence is TGTGCCAGTAACCAACAGGGCTCTGGAAACACCATATATTTT. Translating it yields CASNQQGSGNTIYF.

A few counts support this clonotype. The CDR3 here is CASSPRQERFSEQYF. The CDR3 coding sequence is TGTGCCAGCAGCCCTCGACAGGAACGGTTCTCCGAGCAGTACTTC. The chain joins TRBV7-2 to TRBJ2-7, with D maybe TRBD1 (6 bases). The CDR3 sequence is 15 residues long. The V and J ends lost 5 bases and 6 bases respectively, with 20 bases between them. CDR1 is SGHTA, CDR2 FQGNSA, per germline.

This clonotype was counted ten times or more. V and J are TRBV7-9 and TRBJ2-7; D remains unclear. CDR1 is SEHNR, CDR2 FQNEAQ, per germline (reference sequence). V lost 8 bases and J lost 3, with 11 bases in between. The CDR3 length is 12 residues. The CDR3 DNA is TGTGCCAGCTCCCGGCGGAGCTACGAGCAGTACTTC. Protein product: CASSRRSYEQYF.

In this sample, this clonotype turned up a few times. V is TRBV5-5 and J is TRBJ2-7; the D is unclear. CDR3 length: 13 amino acids. Looked up from germline, CDR1 is SGHKS and CDR2 is YYEKEE (reference sequence). Trimming took off 3 bases at V and 4 bases at J, with 11 bases between the two ends. The CDR3 reads CASSSRQEYEQYF. CDR3 sequence (DNA): TGTGCCAGCAGCTCTCGCCAGGAGTACGAGCAGTACTTC.

This clonotype was counted ten times or more. The CDR3 nucleotides read TGCAGTGCTAGATGGTCAAGGGGAGGTAGTAATTCACCCCTCCACTTT. Its translation: CSARWSRGGSNSPLHF. The chain recombines TRBV20-1 with TRBJ1-6, with D perhaps TRBD1 (5 bases). The CDR3 spans 16 residues. The V end lost 2 bases, the J end lost 6 bases, and 17 bases lay between the germline ends. Germline CDR1 and CDR2: DFQATT and SNEGSKA (reference sequence).

This clonotype was observed at least ten times. The CDR3 bases are TGCAGTGCCGGTAGGGCCTCCCGCGGTGAAAAACTGTTTTTT. Translating it yields CSAGRASRGEKLFF. The chain links TRBV20-1 to TRBJ1-4; D not resolved. V lost 6 bases and J lost 7, with 18 bases in between. CDR3 length: 14 amino acids. The germline V gene has CDR1 DFQATT and CDR2 SNEGSKA (reference sequence).

The rearrangement links TRBV6-2 or TRBV6-3 to TRBJ2-5; D uncertain. The CDR3 runs to 14 residues. V was pared by 2 bases and J by 3 bases, with 10 bases between. Germline V gene sequence: CDR1 MNHEY, CDR2 SVGEGT. DNA for the CDR3: TGTGCCAGCAGTTACCTTCTCCCAAAAGAGACCCAGTACTTC. Protein sequence: CASSYLLPKETQYF.